The 11 T cell receptor beta chains in this list originate from one sample, sequenced in a study of blood T cell repertoires in COVID-19. Clones were sequenced by immunoSEQ multiplex PCR, and TCRdb holds only the in-frame ones, with some missing. The data show 45,000 to 60,000 clones, roughly 90% seen once. The sequenced sample consisted of peripheral blood. The receptors shown here come from a human donor in a cohort sampled during active COVID-19.

The chain recombines TRBV30 with TRBJ1-2; 12 nucleotides agree with TRBD1. Germline V lookup: CDR1 GTSNPN, CDR2 SVGIG (reference sequence). V trimming: 4 bases; J trimming: 2 bases; junction bases outside the gene matches: 17. CDR3 length equals 19 residues. The CDR3 DNA follows: TGTGCCTGGACCGAAACAAGGGGGGGACAGGGGGCAAAGAACTATGGCTACACCTTC. Translated, it gives CAWTETRGGQGAKNYGYTF.

The chain is built from TRBV7-2 and TRBJ2-2; D ambiguous. Germline CDR1 and CDR2: SGHTA and FQGNSA. V was trimmed by 1 base and J by 5 bases, leaving 5 bases between them. This CDR3 has 13 amino acids. The CDR3 loop reads CASSLGSTGELFF. Here the CDR3 DNA reads TGTGCCAGCAGCTTAGGTTCGACCGGGGAGCTGTTTTTT.

The chain has TRBV3-1 (or the pseudogene TRBV3-2) and TRBJ2-7; TRBD1 is a possible D gene (5 bases). The germline CDR1 and CDR2 sequences are LGHDT and YNNKEL (reference sequence). The CDR3 totals 15 residues. With 2 bases removed from V and 2 bases from J, the gap between germline ends came to 13 bases. The chain's CDR3 is CASSQWSPGPYEQYF. The DNA for the CDR3 is TGTGCCAGCAGCCAATGGTCACCAGGGCCCTACGAGCAGTACTTC.

The V call is TRBV28, the J call TRBJ2-7, with D perhaps matching TRBD2 (6 bases). This CDR3 has 14 residues. The germline V gene has CDR1 MDHEN and CDR2 SYDVKM. V was trimmed by 3 bases and J by 7 bases, leaving 16 bases between them. The CDR3 protein is CASSFGGGPGEQYF. The DNA for the CDR3 is TGTGCCAGCAGTTTCGGGGGAGGCCCAGGGGAGCAGTACTTC.

The rearrangement joins TRBV7-2 to TRBJ2-1; 8 bases match TRBD1. Germline lookup yields CDR1 SGHTA and CDR2 FQGNSA. CDR3 length: 15 residues. J was trimmed by 5 bases and V by 5 bases; bases with no gene match: 8. The DNA of the CDR3 is TGTGCCAGCAGCCGTCGGGACAGGCGAGACAATGAGCAGTTCTTC. Translated, it gives CASSRRDRRDNEQFF.

The chain carries TRBV5-3 and TRBJ2-2; 11 bases are a match to TRBD2. TRBV5-3 has ORF status, its function being uncertain. The CDR3 is made up of 17 amino acids. J was trimmed by 4 bases and V by 3 bases; bases with no gene match: 8. CDR3: CARSSPGLAESTGELFF. DNA for the CDR3: TGTGCCAGAAGCTCGCCGGGACTAGCGGAGTCCACCGGGGAGCTGTTTTTT.

The chain is built from TRBV6-5 and TRBJ1-5; tentatively, D is TRBD1 (5 bases). Germline values: CDR1 MNHEY, CDR2 SVGAGI. V was shortened by 6 bases and J by 9 bases, with 21 bases between the two germline ends. The length of the CDR3 is 15 residues. CDR3 protein: CASSVGSRGGWPQHF. CDR3 sequence (DNA): TGTGCCAGCAGCGTAGGGTCGCGGGGGGGATGGCCCCAGCATTTT.

V usage is TRBV6-2 or TRBV6-3 and J usage is TRBJ2-7; TRBD2 is a possible D gene (5 bases). V gave up 6 bases and J gave up 2 bases, with 11 bases separating them. This CDR3 has 13 residues. Looked up from germline, CDR1 is MNHEY and CDR2 is SVGEGT. The chain's CDR3 is CASSRPGTYEQYF. The CDR3 nucleotides are TGTGCCAGCAGCCGCCCCGGGACCTACGAGCAGTACTTC.

The chain has TRBV19 and TRBJ1-4; 10 bases match TRBD1. V dropped 6 bases and J dropped 8; count of bases not matched to a gene: 9. The germline V gene encodes CDR1 LNHDA and CDR2 SQIVND (reference sequence). The CDR3 spans 15 residues. The CDR3 sequence: CASSTTGGLGEKLFF. The CDR3 DNA reads as TGTGCCAGTAGCACGACAGGGGGCCTTGGGGAAAAACTGTTTTTT.

V is TRBV25-1 and J is TRBJ2-5; 10 bases align to TRBD2. The germline gives CDR1 MGHDK, CDR2 SYGVNS. The V segment lost 5 bases and the J segment 5 bases; nucleotides outside the gene matches: 5. This CDR3 region has 14 residues. The CDR3 spells CASSRTSGRETQYF. CDR3 DNA: TGTGCCAGCAGTCGGACTAGCGGAAGGGAGACCCAGTACTTC. The variable domain in full, with the rest retrieved from reference TRBV25-1 and TRBJ2-5, is EADIYQTPRYLVIGTGKKITLECSQTMGHDKMYWYQQDPGMELHLIHYSYGVNSTEKGDLSSESTVSRIRTEHFPLTLESARPSHTSQYLCASSRTSGRETQYFGPGTRLLVL.

J is TRBJ2-7 and V is TRBV18; 8 nucleotides agree with TRBD1. The germline V gene has CDR1 KGHSH and CDR2 LQKENI. V shed 2 bases, J shed 4 bases, and the junction held 4 bases outside the gene matches. This CDR3 region has 14 residues. The CDR3 sequence: CASSPDRGHYEQYF. The CDR3 DNA is TGTGCCAGCTCACCAGACAGGGGACATTACGAGCAGTACTTC.